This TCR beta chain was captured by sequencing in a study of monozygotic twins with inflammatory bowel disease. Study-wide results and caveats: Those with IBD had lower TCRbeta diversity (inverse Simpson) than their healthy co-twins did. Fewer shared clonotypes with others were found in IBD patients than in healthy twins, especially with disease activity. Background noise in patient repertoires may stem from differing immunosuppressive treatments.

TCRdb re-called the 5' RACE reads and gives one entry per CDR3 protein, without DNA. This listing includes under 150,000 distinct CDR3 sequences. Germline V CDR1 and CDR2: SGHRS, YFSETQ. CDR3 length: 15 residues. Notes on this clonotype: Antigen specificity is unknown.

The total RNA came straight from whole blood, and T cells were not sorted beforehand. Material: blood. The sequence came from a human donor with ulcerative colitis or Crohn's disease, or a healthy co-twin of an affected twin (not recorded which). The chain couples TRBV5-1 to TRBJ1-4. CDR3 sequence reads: CASSLAATANEKLFF. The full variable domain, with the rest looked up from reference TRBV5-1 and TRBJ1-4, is KAGVTQTPRYLIKTRGQQVTLSCSPISGHRSVSWYQQTPGQGLQFLFEYFSETQRNKGNFPGRFSGRQFSNSRSEMNVSTLELGDSALYLCASSLAATANEKLFFGSGTQLSVL.